This T cell receptor (beta chain) is from a study of CD8+CD57+ T cells in acquired aplastic anemia (dated by TCRdb to the late 2010s). Study-level background: DNA extracted from sorted CD4+ and CD8+ cells had a mean of around 3 ug, with a range of roughly 0.2 to 30 ug. CD8+CD57+ expansion was defined as frequency above the mean frequency observed in healthy subjects. What the study reported, not specific to this receptor: Although roughly 30 CD8+ CDR3 sequences were shared by patients and controls, these sequences appeared highly expressed in patients and within the immunodominant clones of patients. Between patients and healthy controls, no significant difference in CD8+ Simpson's diversity was found (P=0.060).

Patients chosen for sequencing had shown expansion of CD8+CD57+ cells by flow cytometry. All patients had severe acquired aplastic anemia diagnosed by International Study of Aplastic Anemia and Agranulocytosis and Camitta criteria. No patient had received any therapy when blood was sampled. In this study, sorted CD4+ and CD8+ T cells from the blood of healthy subjects and of severe aplastic anemia patients had their TCR repertoires deep-sequenced. Patients were enrolled under clinicaltrials.gov protocols 00001620, 01623167, 00001397, 00071045, 00081523 and 00961064 in the USA. Ficoll-Paque density gradient centrifugation was used to isolate peripheral blood mononuclear cells. Before DNA was extracted, CD4+ and CD8+ T cells were sorted using either FACS or magnetic beads. TCR beta VDJ combination and CDR3 sequence profiling used genomic DNA as the template. TCR repertoire sequencing was run on an Illumina HiSeq 2000. As for how the authors treated the data: TRBV/TRBJ rearrangement plots, CDR3 size and DJ length profiles, and Simpson's diversity index were used to evaluate the repertoires. The most abundant DNA sequence in the deep sequencing data was defined as the immunodominant clone. CDR3 amino acid sequences were checked for sharing between subjects and were compared against published repertoires and the VDJdb database. TCRdb took the public reads, trimmed them with fastp at Q25, ran MiXCR for clone calling and kept in-frame beta chains. Under each unique CDR3 protein, matching rows form one entry showing the most common genes and DNA. The V and J calls here are based on TCRdb, not the publication. The sample table contains 300,000 or so distinct CDR3 sequences; only one count was recorded for about three fifths of them. In total, the top ten clones hold 1% to 1.5% of the sample.

Comments on this clonotype: Its antigen is currently not known. One base away there is no much larger clone; base qualities are not given.

This clonotype was sampled from a human donor with aplastic anemia. The sample taken for sequencing was sorted CD4+, CD8+, or CD8+CD57+ T cells (not recorded which) from PBMCs.

The nucleotides read TGTGCCAGCAGCTTAGCGGACGTGGCTAGCGGTCGTGGGTACGAGCAGTACTTC. The translation is CASSLADVASGRGYEQYF. The V and J segments used are TRBV7-2 and TRBJ2-7; 7 central bases correspond to TRBD2. The CDR3, from cysteine to phenylalanine, totals 18 residues. Kept here is only the CDR3 DNA, which spans 54 bases and is read in frame from base 1. CDR1 and CDR2 (SGHTA, FQGNSA) derive from the germline V gene. V has 0 bases trimmed and J has 4 bases trimmed; junction bases matching no gene number 15.